This T cell receptor (beta chain) derives from a study of early T cells in non-severe SARS-CoV-2 infection. The CDR3 runs to 12 residues. Trimming took off 3 bases at V and 3 bases at J, with 3 bases between the two ends. CDR1 and CDR2 (germline): SGHTA, FQGNSA. This clonotype was observed many times. TCRdb ran MiXCR on the 5' RACE reads and lists one entry per CDR3 protein. This sample carries 80,000 to 95,000 distinct CDR3 sequences, approximately 17% of them seen once, and the ten largest clones take about 5%. The chain uses TRBV7-2 and TRBJ1-5; D is ambiguous. The specimen was whole blood, collected at baseline. The sequence came from an adult who was a healthcare worker with PCR-confirmed SARS-CoV-2 infection or an uninfected control (not recorded which). CDR3 nucleotides: TGTGCCAGCAGCTTTGCCAATCAGCCCCAGCATTTT. This translates into CASSFANQPQHF.